This TCR beta chain was sequenced in a study of cytomegalovirus exposure and HLA in healthy donors. The wider study: In a previous analysis, some 110 million unique TCR beta sequences were found from some 180 million T cells. Roughly 86 million unique TCRs from HLA-typed donors made up an early data release.

This clone was seen a few times. Its antigen is undetermined. Study-wide points: Researchers had no immune exposure information except CMV serostatus available.

The germline CDR1 and CDR2 sequences are SNHLY and FYNNEI. This CDR3 comprises 12 residues. 60 Vbeta and 13 Jbeta primers were used in PCR. Sequencing used immunoSEQ multiplex PCR; TCRdb keeps in-frame clones, though not all of them. Of roughly 130,000 clones in the sample, more than 80% were seen once. The V call is TRBV2, the J call TRBJ1-2, with a tentative D call TRBD1 (6 bases). Sequenced input: PBMCs. The source is a man aged 40-49 years in good health and CMV-seronegative. This CDR3 reads CASGGLGYGYTF. The CDR3 DNA reads as TGTGCAAGCGGGGGCCTGGGGTATGGCTACACCTTC.